This passage covers 11 T cell receptor beta chains from one sample sequenced in a study of cytomegalovirus exposure and HLA in healthy donors. A multiplex PCR was run with 60 Vbeta primers and 13 Jbeta primers. The method was immunoSEQ multiplex PCR; TCRdb's version includes in-frame clones alone and lacks a portion of them. This table lists 150,000 or so clones. What was sequenced was PBMCs. All receptors derive from a man aged 18 to 29 in good health and CMV-seronegative.

The V and J genes are TRBV5-1 and TRBJ2-3, with 7 bases matching TRBD2. The CDR3 is made up of 16 amino acids. Germline loops: CDR1 SGHRS, CDR2 YFSETQ. Losses at the gene ends were 4 bases for V and 0 bases for J; bases not matched to a gene: 8. For the CDR3, the DNA is TGCGCCAGCAGCCCCACTAGCGTTTATAGCACAGATACGCAGTATTTT. It encodes CASSPTSVYSTDTQYF.

The CDR3 loop reads CASSPRLAGVNEQFF. The CDR3 nucleotides read TGTGCCAGCAGCCCTCGACTAGCGGGAGTGAATGAGCAGTTCTTC. This chain links TRBV9 with TRBJ2-1, with TRBD2 identical over 12 bases. The ends lost 4 bases at V and 7 bases at J; junction bases unmatched: 6. CDR1 and CDR2 (germline): SGDLS, YYNGEE. The CDR3 covers 15 residues.

The chain recombines TRBV10-3 with TRBJ2-7; 7 nucleotides line up with TRBD2. Germline loops: CDR1 ENHRY, CDR2 SYGVKD. CDR3 length: 12 amino acids. V lost 4 bases and J lost 3; bases outside the gene matches: 0. CDR3 bases: TGTGCCATCAGTGCTAGCGGCTACGAGCAGTACTTC. Translation gives CAISASGYEQYF.

The chain joins TRBV7-9 to TRBJ2-1; 13 nucleotides align to TRBD2. Per the germline V gene, CDR1 is SEHNR and CDR2 is FQNEAQ (reference sequence). V dropped 8 bases and J dropped 0; count of bases not matched to a gene: 13. This CDR3 is built from 19 residues. The CDR3 DNA reads as TGTGCCAGCGGCACAGACGGGACTAGCGGGACGAGCTCCTACAATGAGCAGTTCTTC. Amino acids: CASGTDGTSGTSSYNEQFF.

The chain employs TRBV11-2 and TRBJ2-1, with 10 bases matching TRBD2. V lost 0 bases, J lost 11 bases, and 7 bases stayed unmatched. The CDR3 is 15 amino acids. The germline V gene encodes CDR1 SGHAT and CDR2 FQNNGV. CDR3 region: CASSLEQRGGKKQFF. CDR3 in DNA: TGTGCCAGCAGCTTAGAGCAGCGGGGGGGGAAGAAGCAGTTCTTC.

The chain carries TRBV6-5 and TRBJ2-5; 8 nucleotides align to TRBD1. CDR1 and CDR2 from the germline V gene are MNHEY and SVGAGI. V lost 5 bases, J lost 6 bases, and 8 bases stayed unmatched. The CDR3 runs to 14 residues. The CDR3 sequence is CASSPTGGKQTQYF. CDR3 sequence (DNA): TGTGCCAGCAGTCCCACAGGGGGGAAACAGACCCAGTACTTC.

The V call is TRBV6-5, the J call TRBJ2-2; 9 nucleotides agree with TRBD1. The ends lost 4 bases at V and 9 bases at J; junction bases unmatched: 3. Germline V gene lookup returns CDR1 MNHEY and CDR2 SVGAGI. The CDR3 spans 13 residues. The CDR3 DNA follows: TGTGCCAGCAGTTCCGGGACAGGGTGGGAGCTGTTTTTT. Translated: CASSSGTGWELFF.

The rearrangement links TRBV2 to TRBJ2-7; possibly TRBD2 for D (5 bases). Germline V gene data show CDR1 as SNHLY and CDR2 as FYNNEI. V was trimmed by 6 bases and J by 1 base, leaving 10 bases between them. This CDR3 spans 13 amino acids. The CDR3 here is CASSEGVSYEQYF. The CDR3 DNA is TGTGCCAGCAGCGAGGGAGTATCCTACGAGCAGTACTTC.

About this clone itself: The sample contains more than one DNA sequence encoding this CDR3. The chain employs TRBV5-1 and TRBJ2-7, with 8 bases identical to TRBD1. Germline V lookup: CDR1 SGHRS, CDR2 YFSETQ. With V trimmed by 1 base and J by 2 bases, 2 bases remained unmatched. The CDR3 runs to 14 residues. CDR3 nucleotides: TGCGCCAGCAGCTTGTCGGGACAGGCCTACGAGCAGTACTTC. It codes for CASSLSGQAYEQYF.

The chain couples TRBV11-3 to TRBJ2-1, with TRBD1 matching over 8 bases. CDR3 length equals 15 residues. The trim removed 5 bases at V and 7 bases at J, leaving 10 bases unmatched. CDR1 and CDR2 from the germline V gene are SGHNT and YENEEA. CDR3 sequence (DNA): TGTGCCAGCAGCCCCCAGGGGGCTATAACAAATGAGCAGTTCTTC. Its protein product is CASSPQGAITNEQFF.

V is TRBV28 and J is TRBJ2-2; D gene ambiguous. Trimming removed 1 base at V and 3 bases at J, with 6 bases between. CDR1 and CDR2 (germline): MDHEN, SYDVKM. The length of the CDR3 is 14 residues. The CDR3 nucleotides read TGTGCCAGCAGTTTATTATTCGACACCGGGGAGCTGTTTTTT. Translated: CASSLLFDTGELFF.